This TCR beta chain stems from a study of CD8+ T cells in alopecia areata. RNA was extracted and reverse transcribed into cDNA as the sequencing template. The protocol was immunoSEQ multiplex PCR, while the TCRdb copy is restricted to in-frame clones and leaves out a portion. This sample yields 150,000 to 200,000 clones, of which about 62% are seen a single time; 5.5% belongs to the top ten. Treatment given: oral pan-JAK inhibitor, 5-10 mg twice daily. Starting from PBMCs, sorting isolated CD4+ and CD8+ T cells. Trimming removed 1 base at V and 3 bases at J, with 7 bases between. The germline gives CDR1 SQVTM, CDR2 ANQGSEA. The CDR3 extends over 12 amino acids.

The V gene is TRBV29-1, the J gene TRBJ2-7, with no clear D. The specimen comprised CD4+ T cells sorted from blood, sampled at week 24, from a patient treated with tofacitinib. The sequence came from a human donor with alopecia areata. As DNA, the CDR3 is TGCAGCGTTGAAGTCTTTAGCTACGAGCAGTACTTC. Its translation: CSVEVFSYEQYF.